This TCR beta chain stems from a study of OX40 agonist ivuxolimab in advanced cancers. Study overall: Ivuxolimab, which is an agonistic anti-OX40 (CD134) antibody, was administered to the patients. Patients undergoing dose escalation presented with hepatocellular carcinoma, melanoma, renal cell or head and neck cancer.

About this clone itself: Its target is not known.

Method: immunoSEQ multiplex PCR; TCRdb's copy keeps in-frame clones and lacks some. The data contain 90,000 to 130,000 clones, approximately 89% of them singletons. Study findings and constraints: At 0.1 to 3.0 mg/kg, clonal expansion of CD4+ and CD8+ blood T cells had occurred by week 6. Some of the nonresponding patients also showed low levels of normalized T-cell clonal expansion.

V lost 3 bases to trimming and J lost 2 bases; unmatched junction nucleotides: 3. The CDR3 extends over 14 amino acids. In germline, CDR1 is MNHEY, CDR2 SVGAGI. The sequence came from an adult with an advanced solid tumor such as melanoma, head and neck, liver or kidney cancer. The material was CD4+ or CD8+ T cells sorted from blood, obtained in a trial of the OX40 agonist ivuxolimab. V and J are TRBV6-5 and TRBJ2-7; 8 bases are shared with TRBD2. CDR3 DNA sequence: TGTGCCAGCAGTTATGGCGGGGGGCCCTACGAGCAGTACTTC. Its protein product is CASSYGGGPYEQYF.